Sequencing of this T cell receptor beta chain was carried out in a study of shared clonotypes between healthy human individuals. Study-wide background: Per donor, three plates held CD4 naive cells, three held CD4 memory, two held CD8 naive and one held CD8 memory. Study-wide results and caveats: Estimated richness was generally greater in naive than memory subsets. How much donors shared clonotypes was expected to be affected by sequencing depth. Non-shared clonotypes displayed generation probabilities falling below those of clonotypes present in all four donors.

With respect to this clone: The antigen remains unidentified.

Deletions cut 4 bases from V and 3 bases from J, with 3 bases between. The CDR3 runs 10 residues. Germline V gene lookup returns CDR1 SQVTM and CDR2 ANQGSEA. Some clones are missing from TCRdb's copy, which holds only in-frame ones; the method was immunoSEQ multiplex PCR. The sample holds about a million clones, more than 75% seen once. The TCR comes from a man in his late teens or twenties in good health. V usage is TRBV29-1 and J usage is TRBJ1-1; the D is unclear. Sequencing was carried out using memory CD4+ T cells sorted from blood. As to subset: CD45RA-negative fraction. CDR3 nucleotide sequence: TGCAGCGTTGTCTACACTGAAGCTTTCTTT. This codes for CSVVYTEAFF.